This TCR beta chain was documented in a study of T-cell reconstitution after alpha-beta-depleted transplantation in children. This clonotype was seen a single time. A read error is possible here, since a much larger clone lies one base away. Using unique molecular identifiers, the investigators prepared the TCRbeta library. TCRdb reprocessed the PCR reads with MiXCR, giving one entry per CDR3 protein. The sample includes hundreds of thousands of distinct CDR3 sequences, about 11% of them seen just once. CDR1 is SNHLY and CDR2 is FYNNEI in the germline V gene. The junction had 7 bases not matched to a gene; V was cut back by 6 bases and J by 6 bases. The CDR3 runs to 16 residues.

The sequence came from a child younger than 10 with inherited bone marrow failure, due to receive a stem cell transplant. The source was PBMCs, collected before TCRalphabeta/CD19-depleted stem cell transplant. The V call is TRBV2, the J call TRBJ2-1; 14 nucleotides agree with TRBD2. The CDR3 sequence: CASRNRTSGGINEQFF. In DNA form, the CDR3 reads TGTGCCAGCAGAAACCGGACTAGCGGGGGGATCAATGAGCAGTTCTTC.